This is a list of T cell receptor beta chains from one sample in a study of T cells in Graves' hyperthyroidism and ophthalmopathy. TCRdb re-called the multiplex PCR reads with MiXCR, one entry per CDR3 protein. The sample includes 500,000 to 750,000 distinct CDR3 sequences, around 14% seen only once; the top ten take around 7%. Sequenced input: blood. These receptors were taken from a woman aged 18-29 years with Graves' ophthalmopathy. The CDR3 runs from the conserved cysteine through the conserved F or W. The D gene is left open where the match is weak. Expanded clones are given a class, and other clones once, few, many or no size at all.

abundance | d_gene | len | j_gene | v_gene | CDR3aa | CDR3nt
NA | TRBD2 | 17 | TRBJ2-3 | TRBV28 | CASSYLIAGGRTDTQYF | TGTGCCAGCAGTTATTTAATAGCGGGAGGGCGCACAGATACGCAGTATTTT
many | NA | 14 | TRBJ1-2 | TRBV2 | CASSEGQRAYGYTF | TGTGCCAGCAGTGAAGGGCAGCGGGCCTATGGCTACACCTTC
NA | TRBD1 | 13 | TRBJ2-1 | TRBV11-3 | CATRQGTRQEQFF | TGTGCCACAAGACAGGGGACTCGTCAAGAGCAGTTCTTC
many | NA | 13 | TRBJ1-1 | TRBV6-5 | CASSYEGGTEAFF | TGTGCCAGCAGTTACGAGGGTGGCACTGAAGCTTTCTTT
NA | TRBD1 | 17 | TRBJ2-3 | TRBV4-2 | CASSPLSGTASTDTQYF | TGTGCCAGCAGCCCTTTATCCGGGACAGCTAGCACAGATACGCAGTATTTT
many | NA | 13 | TRBJ1-2 | TRBV20-1 | CSARGGGNYGYTF | TGCAGTGCTAGAGGCGGGGGGAACTATGGCTACACCTTC
many | TRBD1 | 15 | TRBJ2-1 | TRBV7-9 | CASSRRGQGEYEQFF | TGTGCCAGCAGCCGTAGGGGACAGGGAGAGTATGAGCAGTTCTTC
many | NA | 12 | TRBJ1-1 | TRBV27 | CASSPPGTEAFF | TGTGCCAGCAGCCCCCCGGGCACTGAAGCTTTCTTT
NA | TRBD2 | 15 | TRBJ2-1 | TRBV30 | CAWSASGSFYNEQFF | TGTGCCTGGAGTGCAAGCGGGAGCTTCTACAATGAGCAGTTCTTC
many | TRBD1 | 14 | TRBJ1-1 | TRBV12-3/TRBV12-4 | CASSPLTGGTEAFF | TGTGCCAGCAGTCCATTGACAGGGGGAACTGAAGCTTTCTTT
many | NA | 16 | TRBJ2-7 | TRBV27 | CASSLVGGAGPGEQYF | TGTGCCAGCAGTTTAGTCGGGGGCGCGGGCCCAGGCGAGCAGTACTTC
many | TRBD1 | 14 | TRBJ2-1 | TRBV7-8 | CASSLVGTDNEQFF | TGTGCCAGCAGCTTAGTAGGGACAGATAATGAGCAGTTCTTC
many | TRBD2 | 20 | TRBJ2-1 | TRBV11-2 | CASSLVASSGISTSYNEQFF | TGTGCCAGCAGCTTAGTGGCCTCTAGCGGGATCTCCACATCCTACAATGAGCAGTTCTTC
few | TRBD2 | 16 | TRBJ2-2 | TRBV24-1 | CATSDPGLAGAGELFF | TGTGCCACCAGTGACCCGGGACTAGCGGGAGCCGGGGAGCTGTTTTTT
many | TRBD2 | 12 | TRBJ2-3 | TRBV30 | CAWGGGTDTQYF | TGTGCCTGGGGGGGGGGCACAGATACGCAGTATTTT
many | TRBD1 | 16 | TRBJ2-3 | TRBV5-1 | CASSLGGDSRTDTQYF | TGCGCCAGCAGCTTGGGAGGGGACAGCCGCACAGATACGCAGTATTTT
NA | TRBD1 | 14 | TRBJ2-3 | TRBV6-1 | CASSRTGFTDTQYF | TGTGCCAGCAGTAGGACAGGGTTTACAGATACGCAGTATTTT
many | TRBD2 | 18 | TRBJ2-5 | TRBV2 | CARLQPVQREGGGETQYF | TGTGCCAGACTCCAACCAGTGCAGCGGGAGGGAGGGGGAGAGACCCAGTACTTC
NA | NA | 10 | TRBJ1-1 | TRBV27 | CVSGGTEAFF | TGTGTCAGTGGGGGCACTGAAGCTTTCTTT
many | NA | 12 | TRBJ1-1 | TRBV6-1 | CASQGRTPEAFF | TGTGCCTCACAGGGTCGTACCCCTGAAGCTTTCTTT